These 31 T cell receptor beta chains were sequenced from one sample in a study of post-analysis software for immune sequencing data. No antigen is known for these receptors. The study's findings and limits: A handful of TRBV segments appeared more often in patients than in controls, and TRBV5-6, TRBV5-1 and TRBV20-1 were among these.

Unique molecular identifiers were carried by the TCR beta cDNA libraries. A single record per CDR3 protein comes from TCRdb applying MiXCR to the PCR reads. The data hold approximately 260,000 distinct CDR3 sequences, with less than 40% observed a single time. Specimen: blood. These receptors were taken from a girl aged 5-17 years with multiple sclerosis.

About this clonotype: Being one base from a much bigger clone, this may be a read error. CDR3 region: CASSDSRSGTVNEQYF. CDR3 in DNA: TGTGCCAGCAGTGACTCGAGGAGCGGGACGGTAAATGAGCAGTACTTC. The V gene is TRBV6-4, the J gene TRBJ2-5; TRBD2 matches at 7 bases. Unmatched junction bases numbered 15, after V lost 0 bases and J lost 11 bases. Germline CDR1 is MRHNA and CDR2 is SNTAGT. The CDR3 spans 16 residues.

This clonotype appeared once. V is TRBV29-1 and J is TRBJ2-6, with a weak D call TRBD2 (5 bases). V was shortened by 4 bases and J by 6 bases, with 16 bases between the two germline ends. The CDR3 consists of 15 residues. Per germline, CDR1 SQVTM and CDR2 ANQGSEA. The CDR3 sequence: CSVGLGGTAANVLTF. CDR3 nucleotides: TGCAGCGTTGGTCTAGGAGGCACCGCGGCCAACGTCCTGACTTTC.

V gene TRBV4-2 combines with J gene TRBJ1-4; D uncertain. Per the germline V gene, CDR1 is LGHNA and CDR2 is YNFKEQ. V lost 0 bases to trimming and J lost 3 bases, with 17 bases between them. The CDR3 is 18 residues long. Written as DNA, the CDR3 is TGTGCCAGCAGCCAAGATCCTACTCCACGCGGCCCTAATGAAAAACTGTTTTTT. This gives the protein CASSQDPTPRGPNEKLFF.

This clonotype was seen a handful of times. The chain carries TRBV5-1 and TRBJ1-1; a possible D gene is TRBD1 (6 bases). CDR3 length: 14 residues. Germline V gene lookup returns CDR1 SGHRS and CDR2 YFSETQ. The V end was cut by 3 bases, the J end by 6 bases, with 15 bases between. The CDR3: CASSWGGGGAEAFF. CDR3 DNA sequence: TGCGCCAGCAGCTGGGGAGGCGGGGGCGCTGAAGCTTTCTTT.

This clonotype was seen many times. The chain carries TRBV28 and TRBJ1-2; D perhaps matches TRBD1 (6 bases). Germline V gene lookup returns CDR1 MDHEN and CDR2 SYDVKM. The CDR3 runs to 17 residues. Trimming left V 3 bases short and J 6 bases short, with 23 bases between. CDR3 in DNA: TGTGCCAGCAGTTTCTATGTCGTGGGCAGGGGCCGGGATGGCTACACCTTC. Its protein is CASSFYVVGRGRDGYTF.

This clonotype was detected only a few times. The chain recombines TRBV11-2 with TRBJ2-3; D is unclear. V was pared by 5 bases and J by 0 bases, with 9 bases between. CDR1 is SGHAT and CDR2 is FQNNGV in the germline V gene. This CDR3 is built from 14 residues. The CDR3, as DNA: TGTGCCAGCAGCCGCGGACCGAGCACAGATACGCAGTATTTT. Amino acid sequence: CASSRGPSTDTQYF.

For this clonotype: An end of the junction does not agree with germline; a read error may underlie this. The chain has TRBV5-1 and TRBJ2-2, with D uncertain. The CDR3 has 17 residues. The V gene's germline CDR1 is SGHRS and CDR2 YFSETQ. The CDR3 DNA follows: TGCGTCAGCAGCTTGGCCGCCGCTGGTACGAACACCGGGGAGCTGTTTTTT. The encoded protein is CVSSLAAAGTNTGELFF.

This clonotype has more than one count but fewer than ten. The chain carries TRBV5-1 and TRBJ2-2; unclear D gene. The germline V and J ends were trimmed by 0 bases and 0 bases, with 6 bases remaining between them. The CDR3 is 15 amino acids. The V gene's germline CDR1 is SGHRS and CDR2 YFSETQ. CDR3: CASSLARTNTGELFF. The DNA of the CDR3 is TGCGCCAGCAGCTTGGCACGGACGAACACCGGGGAGCTGTTTTTT.

This clonotype was observed many times. The J gene is TRBJ2-5, the V gene TRBV12-3 or TRBV12-4, with D uncertain. Trimming cost V 0 bases and J 5 bases, with 13 bases left between them. The CDR3 length is 15 residues. CDR3 sequence reads: CASSLAPQSGETQYF. The CDR3 DNA reads TGTGCCAGCAGTTTAGCCCCTCAAAGTGGCGAGACCCAGTACTTC.

Comments on this clonotype: This clone may be a read error of a much larger clone one base away. The J gene is TRBJ1-6, the V gene TRBV5-5, with 8 nucleotides matching TRBD1. CDR1 SGHKS and CDR2 YYEKEE come from the germline V gene (reference sequence). This CDR3 comprises 16 residues. The CDR3 sequence is CAGSLTGDSYNSPLHF. The CDR3 coding sequence is TGTGCCGGCAGTTTGACAGGGGACTCCTATAATTCACCCCTCCACTTT.

This sequence joins TRBV20-1 and TRBJ2-4; D uncertain. Germline V gene sequence: CDR1 DFQATT, CDR2 SNEGSKA (reference sequence). V lost 5 bases and J 0 bases, leaving 17 bases between the germline ends. The CDR3 runs 16 residues. The CDR3 reads CSAGKDALGAKNIQYF. The CDR3 DNA follows: TGCAGTGCTGGAAAGGACGCCCTGGGAGCCAAAAACATTCAGTACTTC.

As for this clonotype: This may arise from a read error, as a much more abundant clone is one base away. The chain combines TRBV10-1 with TRBJ2-5; 10 bases fit TRBD2. The CDR3 loop spans 14 amino acids. After removal of 6 bases from V and 5 bases from J, the junction contained 6 bases not matched to a gene. Per germline, CDR1 WNHNN and CDR2 SYGVQD (reference sequence). The CDR3 is CASRESGGAETQYF. The DNA for the CDR3 is TGCGCCAGCAGGGAGAGCGGGGGGGCCGAGACCCAGTACTTC.

This clonotype has a single count. A much bigger clone sits one base away, suggesting this may be a read error. The gene calls are TRBV7-7 and TRBJ2-5; 8 bases fit TRBD1. Trimming took 9 bases from V and 3 from J; bases not matched to a gene: 9. The CDR3 spans 14 residues. The germline CDR1 and CDR2 sequences are SSHAT and FNYEAQ (reference sequence). CDR3 sequence reads: CARSLSGQEETQYF. CDR3 in DNA: TGTGCCAGAAGCCTCTCGGGACAGGAAGAGACCCAGTACTTC.

Regarding this clonotype: A much larger clone is a single base away; this may be a read error. The chain combines TRBV12-5 with TRBJ2-1; D might be TRBD1 or TRBD2, each matching 5 bases. Germline V gene sequence: CDR1 LGHNT, CDR2 FRNRAP. V lost 5 bases to trimming and J lost 9 bases, with 14 bases between them. The CDR3 sequence is 13 residues long. The CDR3 protein is CASGPSPGREQFF. The CDR3 DNA sequence: TGTGCTAGTGGTCCCTCACCGGGACGTGAGCAGTTCTTC.

This chain connects TRBV3-1 to TRBJ2-7; no definite D call. Germline lookup yields CDR1 LGHDT and CDR2 YNNKEL (reference sequence). The CDR3 has 13 amino acids. V lost 1 base to trimming and J lost 1 base, with 5 bases between them. The CDR3 bases are TGTGCCAGCAGCCAAGCCACGTCCTACGAGCAGTACTTC. It yields the protein CASSQATSYEQYF.

This clonotype was counted ten times or more. The CDR3 region is CASSSEQNPVRNQPQHF. CDR3 nucleotides: TGTGCCAGCAGCTCGGAGCAAAACCCGGTTCGCAATCAGCCCCAGCATTTT. The chain joins TRBV5-8 to TRBJ1-5; D gene unclear. The CDR3 covers 17 residues. The germline gives CDR1 SGHTS, CDR2 YDEGEE. Trimming pared 3 bases from V and 2 bases from J, leaving 18 bases between. Complete variable domain (other parts from reference TRBV5-8 and TRBJ1-5): EAGVTQSPTHLIKTRGQQATLRCSPISGHTSVYWYQQALGLGLQFLLWYDEGEERNRGNFPPRFSGRQFPNYSSELNVNALELEDSALYLCASSSEQNPVRNQPQHFGDGTRLSIL.

Worth noting for this clonotype: This may arise from a read error, as a much more abundant clone is one base away. The CDR3 DNA sequence: TGCAGTGCTAGAGCCATAGCGGGGGCACAAGAGACCCGGTACTTC. This codes for CSARAIAGAQETRYF. The V and J genes are TRBV20-1 and TRBJ2-5; TRBD2 matches at 9 bases. The germline V gene has CDR1 DFQATT and CDR2 SNEGSKA (reference sequence). The CDR3 loop spans 15 amino acids.

The genes are TRBV27 and TRBJ2-2, with 8 bases matching TRBD1. Trimming cost V 7 bases and J 6 bases; bases outside gene matches: 7. Germline assignment: CDR1 MNHEY and CDR2 SMNVEV (reference sequence). The CDR3 is made up of 14 amino acids. In nucleotides, the CDR3 is TGTGCCAGCACCGAGACAGGGGCTGCCGGGGAGCTGTTTTTT. Protein product: CASTETGAAGELFF.

Note on this clonotype: A much larger clone lies a single base off, so this may be a read error. The chain joins TRBV24-1 to TRBJ1-2, with D possibly matching TRBD1 (6 bases). Germline V gene sequence: CDR1 KGHDR, CDR2 SFDVKD. The CDR3 covers 13 residues. The CDR3 DNA reads as TGTGCCACCAGTCGAGGGGGTCGGGAAGGCTGCACCTTC. This gives the protein CATSRGGREGCTF.

In this sample, this clonotype turned up a few times. The V call is TRBV28, the J call TRBJ1-4; maybe TRBD1 (5 bases). V was shortened by 6 bases and J by 1 base, with 9 bases between the two germline ends. Germline-derived CDR1 and CDR2 are MDHEN and SYDVKM. CDR3 length: 14 amino acids. The CDR3 protein is CASRQGGTNEKLFF. CDR3 in DNA: TGTGCCAGCAGGCAGGGCGGAACTAATGAAAAACTGTTTTTT.

This sequence joins TRBV5-5 and TRBJ2-6; tentatively, D is TRBD1 (5 bases). The CDR3 covers 15 residues. The ends were cut back, 1 base at V and 2 bases at J, with 7 bases in the middle. The germline V gene encodes CDR1 SGHKS and CDR2 YYEKEE (reference sequence). DNA of the CDR3: TGTGCCAGCAGCTTGAGCAGGGCTGGGGCCAACGTCCTGACTTTC. It specifies CASSLSRAGANVLTF.

This clonotype has only a few counts. This chain uses TRBV20-1 with TRBJ2-5; 7 bases are shared with TRBD1. The CDR3 sequence is 13 residues long. The germline V gene has CDR1 DFQATT and CDR2 SNEGSKA (reference sequence). Losses at the gene ends were 5 bases for V and 5 bases for J; bases not matched to a gene: 8. CDR3 protein: CSAGDSLGETQYF. CDR3 nucleotide sequence: TGCAGTGCTGGGGACAGCCTAGGGGAGACCCAGTACTTC.

The table lists this clonotype with many counts. The V call is TRBV7-6, the J call TRBJ2-5, with D uncertain. The germline gives CDR1 SGHVS, CDR2 FNYEAQ. This CDR3 comprises 13 residues. V was cut by 1 base and J by 5 bases, with 8 bases left in between. The CDR3 DNA reads TGTGCCAGCAGCTTAGGTCCCGTGGAGACCCAGTACTTC. It encodes CASSLGPVETQYF.

As to this clonotype: A much larger clone lies a single base off, so this may be a read error. The chain recombines TRBV9 with TRBJ2-1; no definite D call. The CDR3 runs to 15 residues. CDR1 and CDR2 from the germline V gene are SGDLS and YYNGEE. The V end was cut by 4 bases, the J end by 7 bases, with 18 bases between. This chain's CDR3 is CASSPDAPVDNEQFF. CDR3 nucleotide sequence: TGTGCCAGCAGCCCGGACGCACCCGTGGATAATGAGCAGTTCTTC.

This clonotype was seen more than once but under ten times. The chain is built from TRBV12-3 or TRBV12-4 and TRBJ2-7; 7 bases fit TRBD1. The CDR3 length is 14 residues. V lost 9 bases and J lost 4; bases outside the gene matches: 12. In DNA, the CDR3 is TGTGCCAGTCCGAGGGGGACAGTTAGTTACGAGCAGTACTTC. This translates into CASPRGTVSYEQYF.

The V gene is TRBV6-5, the J gene TRBJ2-7, with D possibly TRBD1 on 6 matching bases. Looked up from germline, CDR1 is MNHEY and CDR2 is SVGAGI. V lost 8 bases to trimming and J lost 0 bases, with 17 bases between them. This CDR3 spans 15 amino acids. CDR3 sequence reads: CASSPGRGASYEQYF. As DNA, the CDR3 is TGTGCCAGCTCCCCCGGCAGGGGAGCCTCCTACGAGCAGTACTTC.

Turning to this clonotype: It may be a read error: a sequence one base away is much more abundant. The chain uses TRBV10-3 and TRBJ2-1, with D perhaps matching TRBD1 or TRBD2 (5 bases each). With 0 bases removed from V and 2 bases from J, the gap between germline ends came to 11 bases. Germline lookup yields CDR1 ENHRY and CDR2 SYGVKD. The CDR3 has 16 amino acids. DNA of the CDR3: TGTGCCATCAGTGAGTCCCGGGGCCCCCCCTACAATGAGCAGTTCTTC. This sequence encodes CAISESRGPPYNEQFF.

This clonotype was seen repeatedly, ten times or more. The chain carries TRBV7-9 and TRBJ2-4; D uncertain. This CDR3 is built from 14 residues. Trimming took off 5 bases at V and 3 bases at J, with 11 bases between the two ends. Per germline, CDR1 SEHNR and CDR2 FQNEAQ (reference sequence). The CDR3 reads CASSLVLDKNIQYF. The CDR3 DNA follows: TGTGCCAGCAGCCTAGTCTTGGACAAAAACATTCAGTACTTC.

The chain has TRBV11-2 and TRBJ2-1, with D possibly TRBD2 on 5 matching bases. Trimming removed 2 bases from V and 1 base from J, with 15 bases in between. The CDR3 extends over 17 amino acids. The germline CDR1 and CDR2 sequences are SGHAT and FQNNGV. The CDR3 spells CASSLSVRAVSYNEQFF. DNA for the CDR3: TGTGCCAGCAGCTTATCAGTTCGAGCGGTTTCCTACAATGAGCAGTTCTTC.

This clonotype was seen more than once but under ten times. This sequence joins TRBV6-6 and TRBJ2-5; D uncertain. The CDR3 is made up of 12 amino acids. With 0 bases removed from V and 3 bases from J, the gap between germline ends came to 2 bases. The germline CDR1 and CDR2 sequences are MNHNY and SVGAGI (reference sequence). The CDR3 sequence is CASSYSEETQYF. The CDR3, as DNA: TGTGCCAGCAGTTACTCGGAAGAGACCCAGTACTTC.

This chain uses TRBV4-1 with TRBJ2-4, with D hard to call. The J call may be incorrect, as the DNA end agrees better with TRBJ2-7. Germline V gene data show CDR1 as MGHRA and CDR2 as YSYEKL. This CDR3 has 13 amino acids. CDR3 loop: CASSQSLVYEQYF. In DNA, the CDR3 is TGCGCCAGCAGCCAATCTTTAGTGTACGAGCAGTACTTC.